The 29 T cell receptor beta chains reported below all come from one sample, sequenced in a study of blood T cell repertoires in COVID-19. Libraries were prepared by immunoSEQ multiplex PCR; TCRdb keeps only in-frame clonotypes and omits some of them. The sample gives around 330,000 clones, over 80% of which show up once; about 8.9% is in the top ten. Sequencing was carried out using PBMCs or T cells enriched from blood (not recorded which). The receptors originated from a woman in her late teens or twenties who had recovered from COVID-19.

J is TRBJ2-1 and V is TRBV5-4, with 10 bases that match TRBD2. V dropped 4 bases and J dropped 8; count of bases not matched to a gene: 12. Germline V gene data show CDR1 as SGHNT and CDR2 as YYREEE (reference sequence). The CDR3 contains 16 residues. CDR3 amino acids: CASSPPGASGRHEQFF. The CDR3 DNA follows: TGTGCCAGCAGCCCCCCGGGGGCTAGCGGGAGACATGAGCAGTTCTTC. Full variable domain (remainder filled in from reference TRBV5-4 and TRBJ2-1): ETGVTQSPTHLIKTRGQQVTLRCSSQSGHNTVSWYQQALGQGPQFIFQYYREEENGRGNFPPRFSGLQFPNYSSELNVNALELDDSALYLCASSPPGASGRHEQFFGPGTRLTVL.

This chain connects TRBV19 to TRBJ1-4, with D tentatively TRBD1 (6 bases). Germline loops: CDR1 LNHDA, CDR2 SQIVND (reference sequence). This CDR3 spans 14 amino acids. The ends were cut back, 9 bases at V and 8 bases at J, with 19 bases in the middle. For the CDR3, the DNA is TGTGCCAGCCGCCAAACAGGGACGCGAGAAAAACTGTTTTTT. Amino acids: CASRQTGTREKLFF.

This rearrangement joins TRBV27 to TRBJ1-1; D uncertain. Trimming left V 3 bases short and J 5 bases short, with 13 bases between. This CDR3 region has 14 residues. From germline, CDR1 is MNHEY and CDR2 SMNVEV (reference sequence). CDR3 protein: CASSLAGFRTEAFF. The CDR3 bases are TGTGCCAGCAGTTTGGCGGGGTTCCGGACTGAAGCTTTCTTT.

The chain joins TRBV7-8 to TRBJ2-5; D uncertain. The CDR3 consists of 13 residues. Germline CDR1 is SGHVS and CDR2 is FQNEAQ. Trimming pared 5 bases from V and 5 bases from J, leaving 12 bases between. CDR3 in DNA: TGTGCCAGCAGCCGAACACCTAGGGAGACCCAGTACTTC. As protein: CASSRTPRETQYF.

This clone was found many times. CDR3 protein: CASSLGSSFADTQYF. CDR3 coding DNA: TGTGCCAGCAGCTTAGGGTCTAGCTTCGCAGATACGCAGTATTTT. This chain connects TRBV7-3 to TRBJ2-3, with D possibly being TRBD2 (5 bases). The CDR3 runs to 15 residues. Deletions cut 2 bases from V and 4 bases from J, with 13 bases between. Germline V lookup: CDR1 SGHTA, CDR2 FQGTGA.

This sequence joins TRBV3-1 (or the pseudogene TRBV3-2) and TRBJ1-5, with D uncertain. Germline V CDR1 and CDR2: LGHDT, YNNKEL (reference sequence). Trimming took 4 bases from V and 3 from J, leaving 7 bases between them. This CDR3 has 13 amino acids. The CDR3 nucleotides read TGTGCCAGCAGCCTGGGCCACAATCAGCCCCAGCATTTT. Its translation: CASSLGHNQPQHF.

The genes are TRBV28 and TRBJ2-3, with 11 nucleotides matching TRBD2. Germline V CDR1 and CDR2: MDHEN, SYDVKM. J was trimmed by 0 bases and V by 1 base; bases with no gene match: 15. The CDR3 runs to 21 residues. CDR3 loop: CASSLSSTSGEVGVSTDTQYF. CDR3 DNA sequence: TGTGCCAGCAGTTTATCATCGACTAGCGGGGAGGTAGGGGTGAGCACAGATACGCAGTATTTT.

V is TRBV5-1 and J is TRBJ1-1; the match to TRBD1 covers 9 bases. The CDR3 runs 15 residues. Per the germline V gene, CDR1 is SGHRS and CDR2 is YFSETQ. Trimming took 4 bases from V and 3 from J; bases not matched to a gene: 7. DNA of the CDR3: TGCGCCAGCAGCCTCCTTAGACAGGGGGACACTGAAGCTTTCTTT. Its protein product is CASSLLRQGDTEAFF.

This clone was seen a handful of times. This chain links TRBV7-3 with TRBJ1-1; 8 bases agree with TRBD1. V was clipped by 4 bases and J by 10 bases; unmatched bases: 5. CDR3 length: 12 amino acids. The V gene's germline CDR1 is SGHTA and CDR2 FQGTGA. DNA of the CDR3: TGTGCCAGCAGCTACGGACAGGGCACAGCTTTCTTT. Amino acids: CASSYGQGTAFF. The variable domain in full, completed from reference TRBV7-3 and TRBJ1-1, reads GAGVSQTPSNKVTEKGKYVELRCDPISGHTALYWYRQSLGQGPEFLIYFQGTGAADDSGLPNDRFFAVRPEGSVSTLKIQRTERGDSAVYLCASSYGQGTAFFGQGTRLTVV.

The rearrangement uses TRBV10-3 and TRBJ1-5, with D maybe TRBD1 (6 bases). The CDR3 is 13 amino acids. Germline V lookup: CDR1 ENHRY, CDR2 SYGVKD. V lost 6 bases and J 7 bases, leaving 13 bases between the germline ends. The CDR3 region has the DNA TGTGCCATCAGCACCCTCCAGGGGCAGCCCCAGCATTTT. Translation: CAISTLQGQPQHF.

The chain combines TRBV28 with TRBJ2-3; possible D gene TRBD2, 5 bases. The CDR3 loop spans 12 amino acids. CDR1 is MDHEN and CDR2 is SYDVKM in the germline V gene. V lost 8 bases, J lost 6 bases, and 12 bases lay in between. The CDR3 is CASETRADTQYF. In nucleotides, the CDR3 is TGTGCCAGCGAAACTAGGGCCGATACGCAGTATTTT.

This clone was counted once. The chain combines TRBV9 with TRBJ1-4; TRBD1 might be the D (5 bases). With 3 bases removed from V and 4 bases from J, the gap between germline ends came to 13 bases. This CDR3 has 15 residues. In germline, CDR1 is SGDLS, CDR2 YYNGEE. The CDR3: CASSAEGLRNEKLFF. For the CDR3, the DNA is TGTGCCAGCAGCGCCGAGGGACTACGTAATGAAAAACTGTTTTTT.

The V call is TRBV11-2, the J call TRBJ1-2; 10 nucleotides align to TRBD1. The trim removed 4 bases at V and 8 bases at J, leaving 7 bases unmatched. The CDR3 spans 14 residues. Germline CDR1 reads SGHAT; CDR2 reads FQNNGV. CDR3 region: CASSYDRGLWGYTF. CDR3 nucleotides: TGTGCCAGCAGCTATGACAGGGGGCTTTGGGGCTACACCTTC.

This chain joins TRBV6-1 and TRBJ2-7; TRBD2 aligns across 9 bases. Germline values: CDR1 MNHNS, CDR2 SASEGT. CDR3 length equals 15 residues. J gave up 3 bases and V 3 bases, and 6 bases lay outside the gene matches. The CDR3 spells CASSELGTSSYEQYF. The CDR3 DNA sequence: TGTGCCAGCAGTGAGCTTGGGACTAGCAGCTACGAGCAGTACTTC.

This clone was detected only once. The J gene is TRBJ1-1, the V gene TRBV5-1; TRBD1 aligns across 7 bases. The CDR3 length is 15 residues. V was clipped by 4 bases and J by 2 bases; unmatched bases: 8. Germline V gene lookup returns CDR1 SGHRS and CDR2 YFSETQ. As DNA, the CDR3 is TGCGCCAGCAGCGTCACCGGGACAGACAACACTGAAGCTTTCTTT. The encoded protein is CASSVTGTDNTEAFF.

This clone was seen at least ten times. The chain carries TRBV5-4 and TRBJ1-1; D is ambiguous. V lost 3 bases to trimming and J lost 5 bases, with 5 bases between them. CDR1 and CDR2 (germline): SGHNT, YYREEE (reference sequence). The CDR3 covers 11 residues. As DNA, the CDR3 is TGTGCCAGCAGCTCGAGAACTGAAGCTTTCTTT. Translation gives CASSSRTEAFF. The entire variable domain, with the rest obtained from reference TRBV5-4 and TRBJ1-1, is as follows: ETGVTQSPTHLIKTRGQQVTLRCSSQSGHNTVSWYQQALGQGPQFIFQYYREEENGRGNFPPRFSGLQFPNYSSELNVNALELDDSALYLCASSSRTEAFFGQGTRLTVV.

The chain recombines TRBV21-1 with TRBJ2-3; the table gives TRBD2 as D, unverified against the DNA. TRBV21-1 corresponds to a pseudogene. This CDR3 is 17 amino acids long. The CDR3 spells CASSSHTRDKRTDTQYF. The CDR3 DNA sequence: TGTGCCAGCAGCAGCCACACTAGGGATAAACGCACAGATACGCAGTATTTT.

The chain links TRBV7-3 to TRBJ2-1, with TRBD2 matching over 8 bases. The CDR3 sequence is 16 residues long. The V gene's germline CDR1 is SGHTA and CDR2 FQGTGA. V was clipped by 3 bases and J by 7 bases; unmatched bases: 11. The DNA for the CDR3 is TGTGCCAGCAGCTTGGGCTTTGGGACTAGTATGAATGAGCAGTTCTTC. This sequence encodes CASSLGFGTSMNEQFF.

This clone was found many times. The chain couples TRBV5-1 to TRBJ2-1, with no clear D. V lost 6 bases and J 4 bases, leaving 14 bases between the germline ends. CDR1 and CDR2 from the germline V gene are SGHRS and YFSETQ. The CDR3 loop spans 14 amino acids. CDR3 bases: TGCGCCAGCAAGCAAGAATCCAATTACAATGAGCAGTTCTTC. It specifies CASKQESNYNEQFF.

V and J are TRBV25-1 and TRBJ1-4, with 9 nucleotides matching TRBD1. The CDR3 extends over 18 amino acids. From germline, CDR1 is MGHDK and CDR2 SYGVNS. The V and J ends lost 8 bases and 8 bases, in that order; junction bases with no gene match: 21. Here the CDR3 reads CASGGTGTGSGVWEKLFF. The CDR3 coding sequence is TGTGCCAGCGGGGGGACAGGGACAGGCTCCGGAGTTTGGGAAAAACTGTTTTTT.

This chain links TRBV3-1 (or the pseudogene TRBV3-2) with TRBJ1-3; D is unclear. Trimming took off 5 bases at V and 0 bases at J, with 17 bases between the two ends. Germline V gene data show CDR1 as LGHDT and CDR2 as YNNKEL (reference sequence). The CDR3 is 17 residues long. CDR3 DNA sequence: TGTGCCAGCAGCTTTATTTCGGGAGGCCACTCTGGAAACACCATATATTTT. Residues: CASSFISGGHSGNTIYF.

CDR3 region: CASSRTEGGNTIYF. DNA for the CDR3: TGTGCCAGCAGCCGGACGGAGGGCGGAAACACCATATATTTT. The V call is TRBV5-5, the J call TRBJ1-3; D unresolved. The CDR3 sequence is 14 residues long. Germline CDR1 is SGHKS and CDR2 is YYEKEE (reference sequence). V lost 4 bases and J lost 4, with 12 bases in between. Supplemented by reference TRBV5-5 and TRBJ1-3, the full variable domain reads DAGVTQSPTHLIKTRGQQVTLRCSPISGHKSVSWYQQVLGQGPQFIFQYYEKEERGRGNFPDRFSARQFPNYSSELNVNALLLGDSALYLCASSRTEGGNTIYFGEGSWLTVV.

This clone was observed a single time. The chain employs TRBV7-8 and TRBJ1-5; weak D call: TRBD1 (6 bases). This CDR3 contains 16 residues. The V end was cut by 0 bases, the J end by 4 bases, with 13 bases between. Looked up from germline, CDR1 is SGHVS and CDR2 is FQNEAQ. CDR3 amino acids: CASSLAGANTNQPQHF. Written as DNA, the CDR3 is TGTGCCAGCAGCTTAGCGGGGGCAAATACGAATCAGCCCCAGCATTTT.

The chain joins TRBV5-6 to TRBJ2-1; 10 positions agree with TRBD1. Unmatched junction bases numbered 2, after V lost 4 bases and J lost 7 bases. The CDR3 consists of 13 residues. Germline loops: CDR1 SGHDT, CDR2 YYEEEE. CDR3 protein: CASSRDRGNEQFF. CDR3 nucleotide sequence: TGTGCCAGCAGCCGGGACAGGGGAAATGAGCAGTTCTTC.

The CDR3 spells CASSPKGQGALYEQYF. The CDR3 nucleotides are TGTGCCAGCAGCCCCAAGGGACAGGGGGCCCTATACGAGCAGTACTTC. J is TRBJ2-7 and V is TRBV7-2, with 12 bases identical to TRBD1. The length of the CDR3 is 16 residues. After removal of 5 bases from V and 4 bases from J, the junction contained 9 bases not matched to a gene. Germline V CDR1 and CDR2: SGHTA, FQGNSA.

The V gene is TRBV29-1, the J gene TRBJ2-1; the match to TRBD2 covers 12 bases. The CDR3 has 15 amino acids. With 6 bases clipped from V and 9 bases from J, the junction kept 12 bases outside the gene matches. From germline, CDR1 is SQVTM and CDR2 ANQGSEA. The CDR3 DNA is TGCAGCGTCAAAAGGACTAGCGGGGCGCAGGGTGAGCAGTTCTTC. Protein: CSVKRTSGAQGEQFF.

The gene calls are TRBV27 and TRBJ1-5, with a tentative D call TRBD1 (5 bases). V shed 7 bases and J shed 0 bases, with 13 bases lying between them. Germline CDR1 and CDR2: MNHEY and SMNVEV (reference sequence). This CDR3 contains 15 residues. The CDR3: CASKVGGVSNQPQHF. As DNA, the CDR3 is TGTGCCAGCAAAGTGGGGGGGGTTAGCAATCAGCCCCAGCATTTT.

The J gene is TRBJ1-2, the V gene TRBV7-9, with 9 bases that match TRBD1. V was clipped by 5 bases and J by 5 bases; unmatched bases: 12. Germline V gene sequence: CDR1 SEHNR, CDR2 FQNEAQ (reference sequence). The CDR3 is 16 residues long. CDR3 sequence reads: CASSPTEGTGRYGYTF. CDR3 nucleotide sequence: TGTGCCAGCAGCCCCACAGAGGGGACAGGGAGATATGGCTACACCTTC.

The chain employs TRBV11-2 and TRBJ1-2, with D perhaps matching TRBD1 (6 bases). The V gene lost 4 bases and the J gene lost 7 bases, with 16 bases spanning the gap. Germline assignment: CDR1 SGHAT and CDR2 FQNNGV. This CDR3 has 14 residues. CDR3 region: CASSSLKGQGGYTF. The CDR3 DNA follows: TGTGCCAGCAGCTCCCTAAAGGGACAAGGTGGCTACACCTTC.